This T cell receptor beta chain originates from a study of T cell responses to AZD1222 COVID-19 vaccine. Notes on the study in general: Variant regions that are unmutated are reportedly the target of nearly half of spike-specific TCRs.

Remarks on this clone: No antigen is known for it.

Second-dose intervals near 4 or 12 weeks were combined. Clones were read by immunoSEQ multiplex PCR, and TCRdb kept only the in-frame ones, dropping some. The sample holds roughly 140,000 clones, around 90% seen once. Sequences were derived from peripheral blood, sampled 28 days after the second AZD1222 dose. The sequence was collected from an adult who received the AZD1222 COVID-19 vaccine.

CDR3: CASSLDSPYNSPLHF. DNA for the CDR3: TGTGCCAGCAGCCTGGACAGCCCGTATAATTCACCCCTCCACTTT. This sequence joins TRBV5-4 and TRBJ1-6, with D tentatively TRBD1 (6 bases). Germline values: CDR1 SGHNT, CDR2 YYREEE (reference sequence). Trimming left V 4 bases short and J 4 bases short, with 12 bases between. There are 15 residues in the CDR3.